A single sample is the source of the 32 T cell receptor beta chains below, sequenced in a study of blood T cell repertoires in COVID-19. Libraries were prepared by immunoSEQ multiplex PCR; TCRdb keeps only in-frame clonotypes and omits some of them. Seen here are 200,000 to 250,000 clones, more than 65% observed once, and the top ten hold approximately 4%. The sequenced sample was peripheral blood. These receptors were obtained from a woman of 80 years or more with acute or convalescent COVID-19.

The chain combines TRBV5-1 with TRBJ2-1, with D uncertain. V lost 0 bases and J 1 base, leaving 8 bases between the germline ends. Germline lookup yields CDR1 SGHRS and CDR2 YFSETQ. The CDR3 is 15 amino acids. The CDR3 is CASSLAVRSYNEQFF. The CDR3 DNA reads TGCGCCAGCAGCTTGGCCGTGCGGTCCTACAATGAGCAGTTCTTC.

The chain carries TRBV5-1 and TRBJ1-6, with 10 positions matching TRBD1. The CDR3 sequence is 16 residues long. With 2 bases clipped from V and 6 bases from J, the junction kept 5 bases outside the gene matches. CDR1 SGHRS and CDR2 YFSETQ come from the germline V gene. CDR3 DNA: TGCGCCAGCAGCTTAGGGACAGGGGAAGGTAATTCACCCCTCCACTTT. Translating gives CASSLGTGEGNSPLHF.

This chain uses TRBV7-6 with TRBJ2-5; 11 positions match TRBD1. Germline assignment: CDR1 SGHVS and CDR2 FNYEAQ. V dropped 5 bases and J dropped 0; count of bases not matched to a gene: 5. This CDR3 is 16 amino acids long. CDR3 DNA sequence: TGTGCCAGCAGCGTGGGGACAGGGGGATACCAAGAGACCCAGTACTTC. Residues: CASSVGTGGYQETQYF. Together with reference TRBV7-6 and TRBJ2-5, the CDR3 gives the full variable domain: GAGVSQSPRYKVTKRGQDVALRCDPISGHVSLYWYRQALGQGPEFLTYFNYEAQQDKSGLPNDRFSAERPEGSISTLTIQRTEQRDSAMYRCASSVGTGGYQETQYFGPGTRLLVL.

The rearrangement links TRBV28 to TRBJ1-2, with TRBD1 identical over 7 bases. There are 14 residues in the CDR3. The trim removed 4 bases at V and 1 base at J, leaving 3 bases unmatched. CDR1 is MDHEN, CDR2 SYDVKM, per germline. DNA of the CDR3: TGTGCCAGCAGTTACAGGGGCGATAACTATGGCTACACCTTC. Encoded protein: CASSYRGDNYGYTF.

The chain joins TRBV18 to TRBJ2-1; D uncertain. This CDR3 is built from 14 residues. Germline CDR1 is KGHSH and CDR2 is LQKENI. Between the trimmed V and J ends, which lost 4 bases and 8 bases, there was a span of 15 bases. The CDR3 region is CASSLSWAGDEQFF. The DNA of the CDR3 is TGTGCCAGCTCACTAAGTTGGGCAGGTGATGAGCAGTTCTTC.

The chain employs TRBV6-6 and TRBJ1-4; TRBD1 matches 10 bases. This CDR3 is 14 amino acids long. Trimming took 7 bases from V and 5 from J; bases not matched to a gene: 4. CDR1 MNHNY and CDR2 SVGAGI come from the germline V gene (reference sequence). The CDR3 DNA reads TGTGCCAGCACAAGGGACAGGGGAAATGAAAAACTGTTTTTT. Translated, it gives CASTRDRGNEKLFF.

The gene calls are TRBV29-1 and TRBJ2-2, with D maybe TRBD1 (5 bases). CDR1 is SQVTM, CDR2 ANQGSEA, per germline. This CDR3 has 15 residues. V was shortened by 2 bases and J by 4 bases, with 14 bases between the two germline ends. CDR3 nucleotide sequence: TGCAGCGTTGAAAGGGGCCAGGGTATCACCGGGGAGCTGTTTTTT. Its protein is CSVERGQGITGELFF.

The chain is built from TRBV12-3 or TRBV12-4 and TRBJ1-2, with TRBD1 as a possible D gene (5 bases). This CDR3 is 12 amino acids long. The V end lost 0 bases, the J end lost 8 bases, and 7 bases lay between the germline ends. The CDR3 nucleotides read TGTGCCAGCAGTTTAGCGCGGGGGGGCTACACCTTC. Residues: CASSLARGGYTF.

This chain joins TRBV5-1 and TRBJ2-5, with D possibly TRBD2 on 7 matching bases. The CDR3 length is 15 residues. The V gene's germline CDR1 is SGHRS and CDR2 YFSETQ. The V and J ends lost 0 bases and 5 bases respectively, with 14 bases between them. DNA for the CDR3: TGCGCCAGCAGCTTGGCCGCGGGGGCTAGGGAGACCCAGTACTTC. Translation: CASSLAAGARETQYF.

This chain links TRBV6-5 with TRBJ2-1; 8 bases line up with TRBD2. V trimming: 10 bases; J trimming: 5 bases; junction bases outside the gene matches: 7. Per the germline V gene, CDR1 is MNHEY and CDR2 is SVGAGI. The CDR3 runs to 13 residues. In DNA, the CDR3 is TGTGCCATCTGGGGACTAGTCAACAATGAGCAGTTCTTC. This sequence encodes CAIWGLVNNEQFF.

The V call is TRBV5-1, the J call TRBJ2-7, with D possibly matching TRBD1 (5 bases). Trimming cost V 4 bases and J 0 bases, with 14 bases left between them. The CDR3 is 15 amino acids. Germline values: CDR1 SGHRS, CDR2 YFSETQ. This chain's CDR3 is CASSRDSSSSYEQYF. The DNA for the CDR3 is TGCGCCAGCAGCCGTGACAGTTCGAGCTCCTACGAGCAGTACTTC. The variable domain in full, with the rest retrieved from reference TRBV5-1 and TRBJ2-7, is KAGVTQTPRYLIKTRGQQVTLSCSPISGHRSVSWYQQTPGQGLQFLFEYFSETQRNKGNFPGRFSGRQFSNSRSEMNVSTLELGDSALYLCASSRDSSSSYEQYFGPGTRLTVT.

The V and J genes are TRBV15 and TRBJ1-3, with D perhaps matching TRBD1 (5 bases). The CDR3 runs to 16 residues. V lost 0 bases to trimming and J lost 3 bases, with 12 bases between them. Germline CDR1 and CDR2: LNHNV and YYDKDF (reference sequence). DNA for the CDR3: TGTGCCACCAGCAGAGATCGGGACTCGAATGGAAACACCATATATTTT. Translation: CATSRDRDSNGNTIYF.

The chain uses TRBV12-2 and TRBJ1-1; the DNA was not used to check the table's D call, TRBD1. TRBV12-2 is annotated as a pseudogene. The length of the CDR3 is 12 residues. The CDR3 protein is CASRFKNTEAFF. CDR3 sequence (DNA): TGTGCAAGTCGCTTCAAGAACACTGAAGCTTTCTTT.

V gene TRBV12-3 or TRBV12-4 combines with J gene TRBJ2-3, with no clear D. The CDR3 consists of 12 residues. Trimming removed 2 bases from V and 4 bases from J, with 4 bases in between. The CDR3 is CASSLLADTQYF. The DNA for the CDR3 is TGTGCCAGCAGTTTATTAGCAGATACGCAGTATTTT.

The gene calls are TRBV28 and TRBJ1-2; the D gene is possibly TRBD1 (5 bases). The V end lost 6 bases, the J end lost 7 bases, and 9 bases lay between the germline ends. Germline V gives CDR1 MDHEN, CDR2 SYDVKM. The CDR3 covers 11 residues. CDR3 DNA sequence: TGTGCCAGCAGGGGGCTTTTTGGCTACACCTTC. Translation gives CASRGLFGYTF.

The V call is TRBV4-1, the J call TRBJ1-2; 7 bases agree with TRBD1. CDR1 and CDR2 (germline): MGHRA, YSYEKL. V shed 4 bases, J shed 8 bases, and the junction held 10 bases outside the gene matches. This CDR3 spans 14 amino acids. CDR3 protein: CASSRDSGYGGYTF. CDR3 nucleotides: TGCGCCAGCAGCCGGGACAGCGGTTATGGAGGCTACACCTTC.

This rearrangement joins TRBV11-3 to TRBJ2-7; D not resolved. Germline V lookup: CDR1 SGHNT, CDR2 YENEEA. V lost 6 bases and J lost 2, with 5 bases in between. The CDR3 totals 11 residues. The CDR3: CASRSTYEQYF. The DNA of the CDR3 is TGTGCCAGCAGATCCACCTACGAGCAGTACTTC.

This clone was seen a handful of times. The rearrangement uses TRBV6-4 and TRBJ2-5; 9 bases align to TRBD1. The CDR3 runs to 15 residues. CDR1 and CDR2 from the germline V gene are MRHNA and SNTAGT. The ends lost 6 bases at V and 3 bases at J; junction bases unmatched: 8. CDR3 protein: CASSRTGDGEETQYF. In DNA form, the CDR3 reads TGTGCCAGCAGCCGGACAGGGGATGGGGAAGAGACCCAGTACTTC.

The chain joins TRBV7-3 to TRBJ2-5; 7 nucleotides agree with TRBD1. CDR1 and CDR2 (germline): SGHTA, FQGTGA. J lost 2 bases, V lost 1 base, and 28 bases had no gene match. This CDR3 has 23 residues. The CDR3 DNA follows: TGTGCCAGCAGCTTAAGTTGTCGCACCGGACATCGGGAAACAGGGGTCCCGCAAGAGACCCAGTACTTC. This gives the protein CASSLSCRTGHRETGVPQETQYF.

CDR3 nucleotide sequence: TGTGCCAGCAGCCCCCACGGCGGGAGGGGAGGCCAGCCCCAGCATTTT. This gives the protein CASSPHGGRGGQPQHF. The genes are TRBV7-8 and TRBJ1-5, with D possibly matching TRBD1 (5 bases). The CDR3 runs 16 residues. The germline gives CDR1 SGHVS, CDR2 FQNEAQ. With 5 bases removed from V and 7 bases from J, the gap between germline ends came to 21 bases.

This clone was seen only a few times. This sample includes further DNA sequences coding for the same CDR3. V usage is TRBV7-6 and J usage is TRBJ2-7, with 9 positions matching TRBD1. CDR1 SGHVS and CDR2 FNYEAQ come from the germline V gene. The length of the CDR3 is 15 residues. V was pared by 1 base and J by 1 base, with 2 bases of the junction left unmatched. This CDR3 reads CASSLDRGPSYEQYF. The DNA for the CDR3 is TGTGCCAGCAGCTTAGACAGGGGGCCTTCCTACGAGCAGTACTTC.

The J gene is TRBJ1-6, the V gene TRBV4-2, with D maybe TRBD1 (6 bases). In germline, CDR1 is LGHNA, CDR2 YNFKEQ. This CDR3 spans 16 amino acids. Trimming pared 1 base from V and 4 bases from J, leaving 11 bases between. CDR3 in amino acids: CASSQASGTYNSPLHF. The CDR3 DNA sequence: TGTGCCAGCAGCCAAGCCTCCGGGACATATAATTCACCCCTCCACTTT.

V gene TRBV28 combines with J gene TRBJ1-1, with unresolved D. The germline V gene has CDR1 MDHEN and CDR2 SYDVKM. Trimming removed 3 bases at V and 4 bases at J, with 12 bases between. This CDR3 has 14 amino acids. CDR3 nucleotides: TGTGCCAGCAGTTTTGAGATGCTCGGCACTGAAGCTTTCTTT. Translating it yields CASSFEMLGTEAFF.

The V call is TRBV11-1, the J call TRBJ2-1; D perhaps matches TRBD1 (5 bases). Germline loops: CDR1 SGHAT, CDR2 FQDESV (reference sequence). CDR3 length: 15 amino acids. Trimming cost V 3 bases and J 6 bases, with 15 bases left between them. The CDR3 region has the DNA TGTGCCAGCAGCTTCGTAGGGGCTAGTCGCAATGAGCAGTTCTTC. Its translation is CASSFVGASRNEQFF. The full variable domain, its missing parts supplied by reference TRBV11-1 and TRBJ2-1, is EAEVAQSPRYKITEKSQAVAFWCDPISGHATLYWYRQILGQGPELLVQFQDESVVDDSQLPKDRFSAERLKGVDSTLKIQPAELGDSAMYLCASSFVGASRNEQFFGPGTRLTVL.

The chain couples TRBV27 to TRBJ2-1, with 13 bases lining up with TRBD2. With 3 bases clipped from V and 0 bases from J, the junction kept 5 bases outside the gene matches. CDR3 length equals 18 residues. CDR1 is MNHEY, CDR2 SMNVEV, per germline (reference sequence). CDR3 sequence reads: CASSFGLAGAASYNEQFF. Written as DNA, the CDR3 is TGTGCCAGCAGTTTCGGACTAGCGGGGGCCGCCTCCTACAATGAGCAGTTCTTC.

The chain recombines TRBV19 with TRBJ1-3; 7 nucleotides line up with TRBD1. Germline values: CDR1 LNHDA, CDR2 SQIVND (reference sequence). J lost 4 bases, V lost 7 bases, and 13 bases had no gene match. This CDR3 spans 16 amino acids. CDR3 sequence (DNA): TGTGCCAGTACAGAAGGGCAGGGGGTTCTCGGAAACACCATATATTTT. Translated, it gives CASTEGQGVLGNTIYF.

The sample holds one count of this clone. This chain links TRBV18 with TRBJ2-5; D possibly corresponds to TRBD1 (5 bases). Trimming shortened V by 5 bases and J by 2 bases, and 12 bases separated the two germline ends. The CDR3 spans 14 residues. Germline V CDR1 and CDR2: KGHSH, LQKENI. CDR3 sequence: CASSTTTAQETQYF. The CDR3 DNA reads TGTGCCAGCTCAACTACGACAGCGCAAGAGACCCAGTACTTC.

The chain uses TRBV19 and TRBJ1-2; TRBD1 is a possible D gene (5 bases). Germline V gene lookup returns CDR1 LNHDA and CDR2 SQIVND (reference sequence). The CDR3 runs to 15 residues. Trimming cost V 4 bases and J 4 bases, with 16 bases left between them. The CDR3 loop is CASSTSDRKGYGYTF. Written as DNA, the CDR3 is TGTGCCAGTAGTACCTCAGACAGAAAGGGCTATGGCTACACCTTC.

In nucleotides, the CDR3 is TGTGCCATACAGGGGAACACTGAAGCTTTCTTT. This gives the protein CAIQGNTEAFF. The chain is built from TRBV12-3 or TRBV12-4 and TRBJ1-1, with D tentatively TRBD1 (6 bases). The CDR3 runs 11 residues. V lost 10 bases, J lost 1 base, and 7 bases lay in between.

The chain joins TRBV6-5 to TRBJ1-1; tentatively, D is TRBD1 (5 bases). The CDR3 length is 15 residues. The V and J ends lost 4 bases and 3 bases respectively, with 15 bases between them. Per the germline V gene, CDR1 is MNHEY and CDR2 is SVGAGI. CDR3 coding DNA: TGTGCCAGCAGTTCTGGGGGGGGGTTAGACACTGAAGCTTTCTTT. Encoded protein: CASSSGGGLDTEAFF.

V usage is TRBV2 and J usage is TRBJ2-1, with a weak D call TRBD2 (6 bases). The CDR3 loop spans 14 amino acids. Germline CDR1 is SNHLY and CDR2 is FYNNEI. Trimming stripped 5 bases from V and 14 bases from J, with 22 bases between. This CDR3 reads CASSSGLGGEKKFF. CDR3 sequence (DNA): TGTGCCAGCAGTTCTGGGTTGGGGGGAGAAAAGAAGTTCTTC.

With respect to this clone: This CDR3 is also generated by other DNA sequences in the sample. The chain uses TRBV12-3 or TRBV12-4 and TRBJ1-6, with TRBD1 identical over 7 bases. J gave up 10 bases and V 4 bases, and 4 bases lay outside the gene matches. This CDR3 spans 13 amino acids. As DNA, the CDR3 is TGTGCCAGCAGTTACACAGGGGACTCACCCCTCCACTTT. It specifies CASSYTGDSPLHF.